These T cell receptor beta chains were read from a single sample in a study of blood T cell repertoires in COVID-19. Assay: immunoSEQ multiplex PCR; the TCRdb copy retains only in-frame clones and omits some. The repertoire includes approximately 250,000 clones, 88% of them detected once, and 1% to 1.5% sits in the top ten. Material for sequencing was PBMCs or T cells enriched from blood (not recorded which). These receptors all stem from a woman aged 40 to 49 with acute COVID-19. Both conserved end residues are part of each CDR3. The D gene is left open where the match is weak. A row's size may be missing; if present it is once, few, many or a size class.

TRBJ1-1 TRBV30 NA NA TGTGCCTGGGGGAGGACTGAAGCTTTCTTT CAWGRTEAFF
TRBJ1-2 TRBV6-5 NA NA TGTGCCAGCAGTTACTCGATAACAGGGAATGGCTACACCTTC CASSYSITGNGYTF
TRBJ2-6 TRBV6-4 NA NA TGTGCCAGCAGTGAACGCAGGGGTTCTGGGGCCAACGTCCTGACTTTC CASSERRGSGANVLTF
TRBJ2-2 TRBV11-3 TRBD1 once TGTGCCAGCAGCTTAGAAGACAGGGGCGGAACCGGGGAGCTGTTTTTT CASSLEDRGGTGELFF
TRBJ1-1 TRBV5-4 TRBD1 NA TGTGCCAGCAGCCCTCCCAGGGGGACTGAAGCTTTCTTT CASSPPRGTEAFF
TRBJ2-7 TRBV30 TRBD2 NA TGTGCCTGGAGTGTAAATCCCCGACTAGCGGGAGGTTACGAGCAGTACTTC CAWSVNPRLAGGYEQYF
TRBJ2-2 TRBV3-1/TRBV3-2 NA NA TGTGCCAGCAGCCAGTGGCTTGCGAACACCGGGGAGCTGTTTTTT CASSQWLANTGELFF
TRBJ2-3 TRBV19 TRBD2 few TGTGCCAGTAGGGCTAGCGGAACAGATACGCAGTATTTT CASRASGTDTQYF
TRBJ2-4 TRBV2 NA NA TGTGCCAGCAGTGAAGGGTCCAGAAACATTCAGTACTTC CASSEGSRNIQYF
TRBJ1-2 TRBV6-1 NA NA TGTGCCAGCAGTGATTGGGGTAGCGGTGGCTACACCTTC CASSDWGSGGYTF
TRBJ2-2 TRBV18 TRBD1 NA TGTGCCAGCTCACCAATATGGACAGGGAACACCGGGGAGCTGTTTTTT CASSPIWTGNTGELFF
TRBJ2-3 TRBV20-1 NA once TGCAGTGCTGCGGCGGGAGATACGCAGTATTTT CSAAAGDTQYF
TRBJ1-6 TRBV5-1 NA NA TGCGCCAGCAGGACAGCCTGGGATTCACCCCTCCACTTT CASRTAWDSPLHF
TRBJ1-1 TRBV7-2 TRBD1 NA TGTGCCAGCAGCTTAGATCCGACAGGGCTTTCCGAAGCTTTCTTT CASSLDPTGLSEAFF
TRBJ2-7 TRBV28 NA NA TGTGCCAGCACCCTCTCCGGAGCAGAAACCTACGAGCAGTACTTC CASTLSGAETYEQYF
TRBJ1-5 TRBV18 NA NA TGTGCCAGCTCACCAGGGAGCGCCCGAAAATTTAATCAGCCCCAGCATTTT CASSPGSARKFNQPQHF
TRBJ2-3 TRBV7-9 NA many TGTGCCAGCAGCTTCAGAGTCCGGGGAGTCGATACGCAGTATTTT CASSFRVRGVDTQYF
TRBJ1-2 TRBV19 TRBD1 NA TGTGCCAGTAGTAGACGGACAGGGGGGTATGGCTACACCTTC CASSRRTGGYGYTF
TRBJ1-3 TRBV18 TRBD1 NA TGTGCCAGCTCACCGTACACAGGGGGCTCCAACACCATATATTTT CASSPYTGGSNTIYF
TRBJ1-1 TRBV19 TRBD1 NA TGTGCCAGTACCACAGGGGTAGGTGGGACTGAAGCTTTCTTT CASTTGVGGTEAFF
TRBJ1-2 TRBV2 TRBD1 NA TGTGCCAGCAGTGAAGTCGGACAGGTTAACTATGGCTACACCTTC CASSEVGQVNYGYTF
TRBJ2-3 TRBV7-9 NA NA TGTGCCAGCAGCTTAGCGGAGGGGGAGGGCCAAGATACGCAGTATTTT CASSLAEGEGQDTQYF
TRBJ2-3 TRBV9 NA NA TGTGCCAGCAGCGTAGCTGCGGGACTTACAGATACGCAGTATTTT CASSVAAGLTDTQYF
TRBJ2-7 TRBV7-9 NA once TGTGCCGCAAGTTTGGGGGGGCGGAACGAGCAGTACTTC CAASLGGRNEQYF
TRBJ2-5 TRBV6-2/TRBV6-3 NA NA TGTGCCAGCAGTACTACCCAAGAGACCCAGTACTTC CASSTTQETQYF
TRBJ1-2 TRBV3-1/TRBV3-2 NA NA TGTGCCAGCAGCCTCCCAGGGGCAGGCGGAGGCTACACCTTC CASSLPGAGGGYTF
TRBJ2-3 TRBV7-2 TRBD2 NA TGTGCCAGCAGCCAACTAGCGGGAGGGCCAGATACGCAGTATTTT CASSQLAGGPDTQYF